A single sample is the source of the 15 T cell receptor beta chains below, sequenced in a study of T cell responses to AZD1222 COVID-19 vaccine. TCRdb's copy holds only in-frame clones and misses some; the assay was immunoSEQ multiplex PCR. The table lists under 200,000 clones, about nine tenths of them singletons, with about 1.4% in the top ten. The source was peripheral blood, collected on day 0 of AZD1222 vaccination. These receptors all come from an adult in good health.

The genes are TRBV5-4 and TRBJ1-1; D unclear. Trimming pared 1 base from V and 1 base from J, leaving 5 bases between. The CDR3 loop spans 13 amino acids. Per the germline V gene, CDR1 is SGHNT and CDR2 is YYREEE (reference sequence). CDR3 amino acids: CASSLRGNTEAFF. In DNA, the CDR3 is TGTGCCAGCAGCTTGCGAGGGAACACTGAAGCTTTCTTT.

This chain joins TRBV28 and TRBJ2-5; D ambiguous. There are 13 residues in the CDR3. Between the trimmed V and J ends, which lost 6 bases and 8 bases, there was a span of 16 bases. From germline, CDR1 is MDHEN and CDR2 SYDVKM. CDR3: CASSPGPSKTQYF. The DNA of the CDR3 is TGTGCCAGCAGCCCCGGGCCTTCTAAAACCCAGTACTTC.

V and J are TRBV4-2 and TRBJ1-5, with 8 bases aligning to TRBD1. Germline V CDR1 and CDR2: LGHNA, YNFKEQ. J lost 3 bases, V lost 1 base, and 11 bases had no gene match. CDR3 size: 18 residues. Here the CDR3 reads CASSQGPWGQALNQPQHF. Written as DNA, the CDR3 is TGTGCCAGCAGCCAAGGTCCCTGGGGACAGGCGCTCAATCAGCCCCAGCATTTT.

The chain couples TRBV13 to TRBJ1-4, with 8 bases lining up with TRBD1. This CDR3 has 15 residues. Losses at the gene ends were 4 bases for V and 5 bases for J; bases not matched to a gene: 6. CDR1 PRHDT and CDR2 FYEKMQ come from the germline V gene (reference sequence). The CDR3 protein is CASSSPRTGNEKLFF. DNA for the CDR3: TGTGCCAGCAGCTCCCCCCGGACAGGGAATGAAAAACTGTTTTTT.

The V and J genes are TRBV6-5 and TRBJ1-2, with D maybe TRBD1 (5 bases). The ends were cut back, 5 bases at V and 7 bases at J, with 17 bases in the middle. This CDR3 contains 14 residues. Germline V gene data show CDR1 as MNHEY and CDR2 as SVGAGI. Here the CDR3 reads CASSPGDSRIGYTF. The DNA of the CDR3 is TGTGCCAGCAGTCCCGGGGACTCCCGGATTGGCTACACCTTC.

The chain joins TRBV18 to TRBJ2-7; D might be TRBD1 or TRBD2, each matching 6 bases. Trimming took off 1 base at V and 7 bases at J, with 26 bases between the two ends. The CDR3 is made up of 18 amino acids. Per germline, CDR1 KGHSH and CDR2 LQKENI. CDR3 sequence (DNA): TGTGCCAGCTCACCACTGGGCGGTGGGGGCTCTTCTGGAGGGGAGCAGTACTTC. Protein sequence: CASSPLGGGGSSGGEQYF.

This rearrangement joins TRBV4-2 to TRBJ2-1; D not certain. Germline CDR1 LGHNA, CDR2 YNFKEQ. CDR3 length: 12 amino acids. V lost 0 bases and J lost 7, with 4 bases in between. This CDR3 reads CASSQDVNEQFF. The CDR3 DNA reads TGTGCCAGCAGCCAAGATGTTAATGAGCAGTTCTTC.

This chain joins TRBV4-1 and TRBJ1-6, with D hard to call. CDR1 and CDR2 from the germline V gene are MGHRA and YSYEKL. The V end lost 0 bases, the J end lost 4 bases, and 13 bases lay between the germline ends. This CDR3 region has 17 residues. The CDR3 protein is CASSQDLLGGYNSPLHF. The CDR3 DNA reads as TGCGCCAGCAGCCAAGATCTGCTCGGCGGTTATAATTCACCCCTCCACTTT.

The CDR3 region has the DNA TGTGCCAGCAGCGGGCGTAGGCATGGCTACACCTTC. This encodes CASSGRRHGYTF. The genes are TRBV5-6 and TRBJ1-2; no reliable D call. The CDR3 spans 12 residues. Germline V CDR1 and CDR2: SGHDT, YYEEEE. Trimming pared 4 bases from V and 6 bases from J, leaving 10 bases between.

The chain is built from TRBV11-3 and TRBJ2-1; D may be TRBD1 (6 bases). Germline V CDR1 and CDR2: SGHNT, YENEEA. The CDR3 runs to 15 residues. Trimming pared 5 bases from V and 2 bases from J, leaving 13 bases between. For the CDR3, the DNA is TGTGCCAGCAGCGATACAGGGTCCCCCTACAATGAGCAGTTCTTC. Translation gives CASSDTGSPYNEQFF.

The CDR3 DNA reads TGTGCAGGGCAGGGCGGGGAGAGGTCTGGAAACACCATATATTTT. This sequence encodes CAGQGGERSGNTIYF. The chain has TRBV7-9 and TRBJ1-3, with D possibly TRBD1 on 5 matching bases. CDR3 length: 15 amino acids. In germline, CDR1 is SEHNR, CDR2 FQNEAQ (reference sequence).

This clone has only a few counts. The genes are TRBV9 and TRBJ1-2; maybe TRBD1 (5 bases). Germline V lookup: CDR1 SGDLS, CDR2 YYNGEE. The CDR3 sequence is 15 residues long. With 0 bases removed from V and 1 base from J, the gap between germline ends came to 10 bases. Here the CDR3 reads CASSVDGGINYGYTF. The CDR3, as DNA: TGTGCCAGCAGCGTAGATGGGGGTATTAACTATGGCTACACCTTC.

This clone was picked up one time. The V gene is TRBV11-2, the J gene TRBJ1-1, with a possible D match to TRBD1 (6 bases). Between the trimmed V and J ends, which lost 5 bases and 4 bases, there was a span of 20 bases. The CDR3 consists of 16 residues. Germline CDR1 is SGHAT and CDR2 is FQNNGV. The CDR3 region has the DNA TGTGCCAGCAGCCCGACATACAGGGCCCTGGGCACTGAAGCTTTCTTT. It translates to CASSPTYRALGTEAFF. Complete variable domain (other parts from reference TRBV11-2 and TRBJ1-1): EAGVAQSPRYKIIEKRQSVAFWCNPISGHATLYWYQQILGQGPKLLIQFQNNGVVDDSQLPKDRFSAERLKGVDSTLKIQPAKLEDSAVYLCASSPTYRALGTEAFFGQGTRLTVV.

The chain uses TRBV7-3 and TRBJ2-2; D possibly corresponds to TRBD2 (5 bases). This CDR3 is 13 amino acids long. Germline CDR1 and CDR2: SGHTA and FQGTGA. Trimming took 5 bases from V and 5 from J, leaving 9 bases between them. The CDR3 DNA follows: TGTGCCAGCAGCAAAACGGGGACCGGGGAGCTGTTTTTT. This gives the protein CASSKTGTGELFF.

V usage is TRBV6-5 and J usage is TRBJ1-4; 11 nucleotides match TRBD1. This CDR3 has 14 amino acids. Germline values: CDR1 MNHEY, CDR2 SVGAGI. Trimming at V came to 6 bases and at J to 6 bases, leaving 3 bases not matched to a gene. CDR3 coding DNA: TGTGCCAGCAGGGACAGGGGGCATGATGAAAAACTGTTTTTT. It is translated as CASRDRGHDEKLFF.